The 5 T cell receptor beta chains below were found in one sample sequenced in a study of blood T cell repertoires in COVID-19. Sequencing used immunoSEQ multiplex PCR; TCRdb keeps in-frame clones, though not all of them. This sample has approximately 54,000 clones, with around 81% found just once. Sequenced: peripheral blood. The receptor set was obtained from a woman in her sixties with acute or convalescent COVID-19.

The chain links TRBV6-2 or TRBV6-3 to TRBJ1-6; D gene uncertain. V shed 6 bases and J shed 9 bases, with 21 bases lying between them. CDR3 length: 16 residues. Germline V CDR1 and CDR2: MNHEY, SVGEGT. In nucleotides, the CDR3 is TGTGCCAGCAGCAGAGGCAGCCGCCAATTGGGTTCACCCCTCCACTTT. Translation: CASSRGSRQLGSPLHF.

CDR3 region: CASMGGQETYEQYF. CDR3 coding DNA: TGCGCCAGCATGGGAGGACAGGAAACTTACGAGCAGTACTTC. The chain uses TRBV23-1 and TRBJ2-7; D perhaps matches TRBD1 (7 bases). Being an ORF, TRBV23-1 has a function that is uncertain. Deletions cut 7 bases from V and 4 bases from J, with 17 bases between. The CDR3 contains 14 residues.

This chain connects TRBV11-2 to TRBJ2-3; 12 bases fit TRBD2. Germline loops: CDR1 SGHAT, CDR2 FQNNGV. The ends lost 2 bases at V and 4 bases at J; junction bases unmatched: 7. The CDR3 totals 17 residues. CDR3 sequence: CASSLTSSGRASDTQYF. In nucleotides, the CDR3 is TGTGCCAGCAGCTTAACCTCTAGCGGGAGGGCCTCAGATACGCAGTATTTT.

By sample share, this clone is medium-sized. J is TRBJ1-1 and V is TRBV5-1, with 7 bases matching TRBD1. Germline CDR1 and CDR2: SGHRS and YFSETQ. The trim removed 4 bases at V and 1 base at J, leaving 10 bases unmatched. The length of the CDR3 is 16 residues. The CDR3 DNA is TGCGCCAGCAGCCCCCGAGGGGACAGACCGAACACTGAAGCTTTCTTT. Its protein product is CASSPRGDRPNTEAFF.

The rearrangement links TRBV24-1 to TRBJ1-4; D is ambiguous. The CDR3 is 16 amino acids. Trimming took 5 bases from V and 7 from J, leaving 19 bases between them. The V gene's germline CDR1 is KGHDR and CDR2 SFDVKD. CDR3 bases: TGTGCCACCAGTGGAGACCAGGCTAGGGAGGGTGAAAAACTGTTTTTT. Encoded protein: CATSGDQAREGEKLFF.